A selection of T cell receptor beta chains follows, all from one sample in a study of blood T cells in healthy people across ages. TCRdb analysed the 5' RACE reads with MiXCR anew, one entry per CDR3 protein. This sample yields about 1.4 million distinct CDR3 sequences, of which approximately 60% are seen a single time; 6.5% to 8% belongs to the top ten. Input material: blood. These TCRs come from a man aged 18 to 29 in good health. CDR3s include the opening cysteine and the closing phenylalanine or tryptophan. Fields, in order: J gene, CDR3 length, V gene, CDR3 protein.

>TRBJ2-5|13|TRBV7-2
CASSLGNSLEQYF
>TRBJ2-5|16|TRBV7-9
CASSLPTSGLLETQYF
>TRBJ2-3|13|TRBV7-6
CASSPWTTDTQYF
>TRBJ2-7|15|TRBV4-1
CASSQDEAQVYEQYF
>TRBJ2-5|15|TRBV20-1
CSARKTPGLAGEQYF
>TRBJ2-7|16|TRBV6-5
CASSYSLPGQAYEQYF
>.|13|TRBV18
CASSPGVLETQYF
>TRBJ2-1|15|TRBV10-3
CAINQEGSSYNEQFF
>TRBJ2-3|16|TRBV5-1
CASSPLVAGRTDTQYF
>TRBJ1-1|14|TRBV12-3/TRBV12-4
CASSQDASGTEAFF
>TRBJ2-3|15|TRBV5-1
CASSLDGGTTDTQYF
>TRBJ1-1|13|TRBV10-3
CAISSPDSTEAFF
>TRBJ1-6|14|TRBV12-3/TRBV12-4
CASSTGYYNSPLHF
>TRBJ2-7|17|TRBV7-2
CASSLIRSRGLTYEQYF
>TRBJ2-3|15|TRBV4-1
CASSRGIEGPDTQYF
>TRBJ1-1|14|TRBV27
CASSLSGQHNEQFF
>TRBJ2-5|16|TRBV4-3
CASSQDVGRQGETQYF